These 32 T cell receptor beta chains were sequenced from one sample in a study of T-cell memory formation after mild COVID-19. In TCRdb, the 5' RACE reads were re-called with MiXCR into one record per CDR3 protein. The top ten hold 0.79% of the sample, which has almost 45,000 distinct CDR3 sequences, roughly 7.2% seen once. Sequencing was done on a sample of PBMCs or a T cell subset sorted from them (not recorded which). Source of these receptors: an adult who had mild COVID-19 (a few samples of this study predate the infection). Cell type and time point are not known.

This clonotype was detected ten times or more. The rearrangement joins TRBV24-1 to TRBJ1-2; no clear D gene. The ends were cut back, 6 bases at V and 4 bases at J, with 14 bases in the middle. The CDR3 has 14 residues. Germline CDR1 reads KGHDR; CDR2 reads SFDVKD. In DNA form, the CDR3 reads TGTGCCACCAGTTCTGCATCTACTACCTATGGCTACACCTTC. Protein sequence: CATSSASTTYGYTF.

This clonotype was seen repeatedly, ten times or more. The rearrangement links TRBV5-1 to TRBJ2-1; D perhaps matches TRBD2 (7 bases). Trimming shortened V by 4 bases and J by 4 bases, and 21 bases separated the two germline ends. This CDR3 has 17 amino acids. Germline CDR1 SGHRS, CDR2 YFSETQ. The DNA for the CDR3 is TGCGCCAGCAGCCCCAAGCGGGACACCGAAAAATACAATGAGCAGTTCTTC. Amino acid sequence: CASSPKRDTEKYNEQFF.

As to this clonotype: Compared with germline, one end of the junction differs, possibly owing to a read error. The rearrangement joins TRBV12-3 or TRBV12-4 to TRBJ1-4, with 7 bases that match TRBD1. This CDR3 spans 13 amino acids. DNA for the CDR3: TGTGCCAGCACCCTAAGACAGGGTATCAAACTGTATTTT. Residues: CASTLRQGIKLYF.

This clonotype was recorded at least ten times. The J gene is TRBJ2-1, the V gene TRBV5-1; D perhaps matches TRBD2 (5 bases). The V end lost 0 bases, the J end lost 5 bases, and 9 bases lay between the germline ends. The V gene's germline CDR1 is SGHRS and CDR2 YFSETQ. The CDR3 covers 14 residues. CDR3 in amino acids: CASSLGLTNNEQFF. The CDR3 nucleotides are TGCGCCAGCAGCTTGGGACTAACGAACAATGAGCAGTTCTTC.

The chain combines TRBV2 with TRBJ2-5, with 8 positions matching TRBD2. This CDR3 is built from 14 residues. Trimming cost V 6 bases and J 5 bases; bases outside gene matches: 8. Germline lookup yields CDR1 SNHLY and CDR2 FYNNEI. The CDR3 loop reads CASSATSAAETQYF. In nucleotides, the CDR3 is TGTGCCAGCAGCGCGACTAGCGCGGCGGAGACCCAGTACTTC.

This clonotype appeared a few times. The rearrangement joins TRBV19 to TRBJ1-1; D call uncertain. V lost 5 bases, J lost 0 bases, and 4 bases lay in between. This CDR3 is built from 12 residues. The germline V gene encodes CDR1 LNHDA and CDR2 SQIVND (reference sequence). CDR3 nucleotide sequence: TGTGCCAGTAGTTTCCTGAACACTGAAGCTTTCTTT. This sequence encodes CASSFLNTEAFF.

This clonotype was observed at least ten times. This chain connects TRBV7-2 to TRBJ2-7, with TRBD2 as a possible D gene (6 bases). Germline CDR1 SGHTA, CDR2 FQGNSA. V lost 3 bases, J lost 3 bases, and 15 bases lay in between. The CDR3 contains 15 residues. The CDR3 region has the DNA TGTGCCAGCAGCTTCTCCGGAGGCGGGATCTACGAGCAGTACTTC. The encoded protein is CASSFSGGGIYEQYF. The whole variable domain, remainder taken from reference TRBV7-2 and TRBJ2-7, is GAGVSQSPSNKVTEKGKDVELRCDPISGHTALYWYRQSLGQGLEFLIYFQGNSAPDKSGLPSDRFSAERTGGSVSTLTIQRTQQEDSAVYLCASSFSGGGIYEQYFGPGTRLTVT.

This clonotype was observed a handful of times. The genes are TRBV21-1 and TRBJ2-6; the table gives TRBD1 as D, unverified against the DNA. TRBV21-1 is reported as a pseudogene. This CDR3 spans 16 amino acids. The CDR3 spells CASSKVRGTGANVLTF. CDR3 nucleotides: TGTGCCAGCAGCAAAGTCAGGGGGACTGGGGCCAACGTCCTGACTTTC.

This chain connects TRBV9 to TRBJ1-2; D is unresolved. V was pared by 0 bases and J by 7 bases, with 16 bases between. Per the germline V gene, CDR1 is SGDLS and CDR2 is YYNGEE. The CDR3 contains 15 residues. The CDR3 nucleotides read TGTGCCAGCAGCGTAGGGAGTGAGTCTTTTGGTGGCTACACCTTC. Its translation: CASSVGSESFGGYTF.

At least ten counts were recorded for this clonotype. The chain links TRBV9 to TRBJ2-1; the D call may be TRBD1 or TRBD2 (5 bases each). V was cut by 0 bases and J by 6 bases, with 10 bases left in between. The CDR3 is 14 amino acids. Per germline, CDR1 SGDLS and CDR2 YYNGEE. CDR3 in amino acids: CASSVGGAFNEQFF. As DNA, the CDR3 is TGTGCCAGCAGCGTAGGAGGGGCCTTCAATGAGCAGTTCTTC.

The sample holds a few counts of this clonotype. The DNA for the CDR3 is TGTGCCAGCAGCGGGGGGGCGGGGTTCTACACAGATACGCAGTATTTT. This sequence encodes CASSGGAGFYTDTQYF. The gene calls are TRBV9 and TRBJ2-3, with D possibly being TRBD1 or TRBD2 (6 bases each). Germline loops: CDR1 SGDLS, CDR2 YYNGEE. Between the trimmed V and J ends, which lost 3 bases and 2 bases, there was a span of 16 bases. The CDR3 is made up of 16 amino acids.

This clonotype was seen only a few times. The gene calls are TRBV5-1 and TRBJ2-3; 7 nucleotides line up with TRBD1. Unmatched junction bases numbered 5, after V lost 7 bases and J lost 0 bases. The germline CDR1 and CDR2 sequences are SGHRS and YFSETQ. The CDR3 has 14 residues. This CDR3 is CASRQGPSTDTQYF. In nucleotides, the CDR3 is TGCGCCAGCCGACAGGGACCTAGCACAGATACGCAGTATTTT.

This clonotype was observed a few times. The J gene is TRBJ2-2, the V gene TRBV7-9; D might be TRBD1 (5 bases). The V gene's germline CDR1 is SEHNR and CDR2 FQNEAQ (reference sequence). V was pared by 4 bases and J by 4 bases, with 10 bases between. The CDR3 is made up of 14 amino acids. The CDR3 DNA is TGTGCCAGCAGCTCCAAGCAGGGCACCGGGGAGCTGTTTTTT. This encodes CASSSKQGTGELFF.

V is TRBV7-2 and J is TRBJ1-2; the match to TRBD1 covers 7 bases. The CDR3 has 18 residues. The germline CDR1 and CDR2 sequences are SGHTA and FQGNSA. V was pared by 6 bases and J by 2 bases, with 18 bases of the junction left unmatched. The CDR3 region is CASRQQPTGQIDNYGYTF. The CDR3 DNA is TGTGCCAGCAGACAACAACCAACGGGACAGATTGACAACTATGGCTACACCTTC.

There are a few counts of this clonotype. The chain recombines TRBV20-1 with TRBJ2-5, with TRBD2 as a possible D gene (5 bases). V dropped 6 bases and J dropped 4 bases, with 12 bases sitting between them. Looked up from germline, CDR1 is DFQATT and CDR2 is SNEGSKA (reference sequence). This CDR3 is built from 12 residues. The CDR3 loop is CSATGGGETQYF. CDR3 DNA: TGCAGTGCCACGGGTGGAGGAGAGACCCAGTACTTC.

The rearrangement joins TRBV3-1 to TRBJ2-2; maybe TRBD2 (5 bases). Germline values: CDR1 LGHDT, CDR2 YNNKEL (reference sequence). The CDR3 contains 17 residues. The ends were cut back, 3 bases at V and 5 bases at J, with 19 bases in the middle. CDR3 coding DNA: TGTGCCAGCAGCCATACACGTACCCGTTCGGGGACCGGGGAGCTGTTTTTT. Residues: CASSHTRTRSGTGELFF.

Many counts were recorded for this clonotype. V usage is TRBV7-3 and J usage is TRBJ2-1; D may correspond to TRBD1 or TRBD2 (5 bases each). Germline V CDR1 and CDR2: SGHTA, FQGTGA. The CDR3 sequence is 15 residues long. Trimming took off 0 bases at V and 7 bases at J, with 13 bases between the two ends. The CDR3 reads CASSLTGERGNEQFF. As DNA, the CDR3 is TGTGCCAGCAGCTTAACGGGGGAGAGGGGTAATGAGCAGTTCTTC.

This clonotype was seen ten or more times. V gene TRBV4-3 combines with J gene TRBJ2-1; tentatively, D is TRBD2 (6 bases). Trimming removed 2 bases at V and 4 bases at J, with 15 bases between. The CDR3 extends over 16 amino acids. Per the germline V gene, CDR1 is LGHNA and CDR2 is YSLEER. The CDR3 DNA reads as TGCGCCAGCAGCCAAAATCCATTTCTAGCGTACAATGAGCAGTTCTTC. This sequence encodes CASSQNPFLAYNEQFF.

The chain employs TRBV4-1 and TRBJ1-5; TRBD1 aligns across 7 bases. The CDR3 has 16 residues. CDR1 and CDR2 (germline): MGHRA, YSYEKL. Trimming at V came to 0 bases and at J to 5 bases, leaving 7 bases not matched to a gene. The CDR3 protein is CASSQEGGTGDQPQHF. The CDR3 DNA is TGCGCCAGCAGCCAAGAAGGGGGAACAGGGGATCAGCCCCAGCATTTT.

This clonotype was detected many times. The chain recombines TRBV2 with TRBJ2-3; TRBD1 matches 9 bases. The CDR3 contains 17 residues. The germline CDR1 and CDR2 sequences are SNHLY and FYNNEI. The V segment lost 6 bases and the J segment 4 bases; nucleotides outside the gene matches: 14. The CDR3 sequence is CASSYTRDREVPDTQYF. The CDR3, as DNA: TGTGCCAGCAGCTATACACGGGACAGGGAGGTGCCAGATACGCAGTATTTT.

This clonotype was seen a few times. The genes are TRBV7-9 and TRBJ2-1, with D unclear. V was clipped by 2 bases and J by 7 bases, with 3 bases between them. The germline CDR1 and CDR2 sequences are SEHNR and FQNEAQ (reference sequence). This CDR3 comprises 11 residues. CDR3 in amino acids: CASSLMNEQFF. The CDR3 nucleotides are TGTGCCAGCAGCTTAATGAATGAGCAGTTCTTC.

This clonotype was seen ten or more times. The rearrangement joins TRBV7-6 to TRBJ2-7; D is unresolved. Trimming took off 1 base at V and 3 bases at J, with 7 bases between the two ends. Germline V gene lookup returns CDR1 SGHVS and CDR2 FNYEAQ. The CDR3 is made up of 13 amino acids. The CDR3 nucleotides read TGTGCCAGCAGCTTAGGCGCGATCTACGAGCAGTACTTC. This codes for CASSLGAIYEQYF.

This clonotype was seen repeatedly, ten times or more. V gene TRBV20-1 combines with J gene TRBJ2-7, with D perhaps matching TRBD2 (6 bases). CDR3 length equals 14 residues. From germline, CDR1 is DFQATT and CDR2 SNEGSKA (reference sequence). The ends were cut back, 6 bases at V and 7 bases at J, with 22 bases in the middle. The CDR3 coding sequence is TGCAGTGCGCTCCGGACTACCGGCCTACGAGAGCAGTACTTC. It yields the protein CSALRTTGLREQYF.

This clonotype was counted ten times or more. The CDR3 reads CAIRAVPADTQYF. In DNA form, the CDR3 reads TGTGCCATCAGAGCCGTACCCGCAGATACGCAGTATTTT. V is TRBV10-3 and J is TRBJ2-3; no reliable D call. The CDR3 is made up of 13 amino acids. The V end lost 6 bases, the J end lost 4 bases, and 11 bases lay between the germline ends. Germline V gives CDR1 ENHRY, CDR2 SYGVKD.

A few counts support this clonotype. The rearrangement uses TRBV7-9 and TRBJ1-3; TRBD1 might be the D (5 bases). CDR1 is SEHNR, CDR2 FQNEAQ, per germline (reference sequence). Deletions cut 5 bases from V and 2 bases from J, with 13 bases between. This CDR3 is 15 amino acids long. Written as DNA, the CDR3 is TGTGCCAGCAGCCCGGGTATGGGGCCTGGAAACACCATATATTTT. Protein product: CASSPGMGPGNTIYF.

In its sample, this clonotype was seen many times. J is TRBJ2-1 and V is TRBV7-9; 11 bases fit TRBD2. V lost 6 bases to trimming and J lost 4 bases; unmatched junction nucleotides: 5. CDR1 is SEHNR and CDR2 is FQNEAQ in the germline V gene (reference sequence). The CDR3 is 15 residues long. The CDR3 DNA sequence: TGTGCCAGCAGACCACTAGCGGGAGTTTACAATGAGCAGTTCTTC. It codes for CASRPLAGVYNEQFF.

This clonotype has a count of ten or more. The rearrangement joins TRBV2 to TRBJ2-1, with D perhaps TRBD1 (5 bases). Deletions cut 5 bases from V and 0 bases from J, with 11 bases between. CDR1 and CDR2 (germline): SNHLY, FYNNEI. The CDR3 covers 15 residues. The CDR3: CASSPRVVSYNEQFF. DNA of the CDR3: TGTGCCAGCAGTCCCAGGGTTGTCTCCTACAATGAGCAGTTCTTC.

The table lists this clonotype with many counts. The rearrangement links TRBV4-1 to TRBJ2-1; TRBD2 matches 8 bases. The CDR3 extends over 15 amino acids. Germline V gene data show CDR1 as MGHRA and CDR2 as YSYEKL. V was clipped by 2 bases and J by 7 bases; unmatched bases: 7. Written as DNA, the CDR3 is TGCGCCAGCAGCCAACGGGACTTAGCGGGAAATGAGCAGTTCTTC. This codes for CASSQRDLAGNEQFF.

This clonotype has ten or more counts. The CDR3 sequence: CSARTASNQPQHF. CDR3 nucleotide sequence: TGCAGTGCTAGAACAGCCAGCAATCAGCCCCAGCATTTT. The V and J genes are TRBV20-1 and TRBJ1-5; D gene uncertain. CDR1 and CDR2 from the germline V gene are DFQATT and SNEGSKA (reference sequence). There are 13 residues in the CDR3. The V end was cut by 2 bases, the J end by 1 base, with 6 bases between.

This clonotype was seen at least ten times. The chain has TRBV7-9 and TRBJ1-1; the D is unclear. The ends were cut back, 1 base at V and 4 bases at J, with 10 bases in the middle. Germline V gives CDR1 SEHNR, CDR2 FQNEAQ (reference sequence). The CDR3 runs 14 residues. CDR3 protein: CASSLETTATEAFF. The CDR3 DNA is TGTGCCAGCAGCTTAGAAACCACAGCCACTGAAGCTTTCTTT.

This clonotype was seen many times. The rearrangement uses TRBV7-6 and TRBJ1-6; D not certain. Germline V CDR1 and CDR2: SGHVS, FNYEAQ. Trimming cost V 2 bases and J 4 bases, with 12 bases left between them. This CDR3 region has 16 residues. The CDR3 reads CASSLYPKGYNSPLHF. CDR3 DNA sequence: TGTGCCAGCAGCTTATACCCTAAAGGGTATAATTCACCCCTCCACTTT.

This clonotype was picked up many times. The J gene is TRBJ2-2, the V gene TRBV5-1; 12 bases fit TRBD2. The CDR3 sequence is 20 residues long. Germline assignment: CDR1 SGHRS and CDR2 YFSETQ. Trimming took 4 bases from V and 7 from J; bases not matched to a gene: 20. CDR3 coding DNA: TGCGCCAGCAGCATAACACCGGGACTAGCGGGCCGGTCGGATCTCGGGGAGCTGTTTTTT. As protein: CASSITPGLAGRSDLGELFF.